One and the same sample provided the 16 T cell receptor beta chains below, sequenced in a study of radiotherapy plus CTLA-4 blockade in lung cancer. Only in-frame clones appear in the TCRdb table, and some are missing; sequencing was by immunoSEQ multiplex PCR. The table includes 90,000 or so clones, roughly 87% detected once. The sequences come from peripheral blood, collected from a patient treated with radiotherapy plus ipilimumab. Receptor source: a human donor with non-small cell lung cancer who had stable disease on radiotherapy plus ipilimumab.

CDR3 nucleotides: TGCGCCAGCAGCTTGGTGGGCAGGGTCACAGATACGCAGTATTTT. Protein: CASSLVGRVTDTQYF. The rearrangement uses TRBV5-1 and TRBJ2-3; maybe TRBD1 (5 bases). Germline V gene sequence: CDR1 SGHRS, CDR2 YFSETQ. V was clipped by 0 bases and J by 2 bases, with 10 bases between them. The CDR3 is 15 amino acids.

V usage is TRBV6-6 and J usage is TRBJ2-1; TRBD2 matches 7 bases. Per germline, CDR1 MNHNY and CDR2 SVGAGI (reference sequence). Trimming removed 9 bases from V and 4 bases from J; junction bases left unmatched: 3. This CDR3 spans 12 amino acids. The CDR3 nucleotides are TGTGCCAGTCCTAGCGGATACAATGAGCAGTTCTTC. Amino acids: CASPSGYNEQFF.

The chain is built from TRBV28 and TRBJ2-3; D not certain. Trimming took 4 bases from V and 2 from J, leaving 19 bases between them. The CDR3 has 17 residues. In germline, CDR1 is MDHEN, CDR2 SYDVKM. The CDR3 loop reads CASSSNSPRPVTDTQYF. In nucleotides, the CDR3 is TGTGCCAGCAGTTCAAATTCCCCGAGGCCAGTCACAGATACGCAGTATTTT. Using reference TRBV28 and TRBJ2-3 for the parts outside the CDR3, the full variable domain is DVKVTQSSRYLVKRTGEKVFLECVQDMDHENMFWYRQDPGLGLRLIYFSYDVKMKEKGDIPEGYSVSREKKERFSLILESASTNQTSMYLCASSSNSPRPVTDTQYFGPGTRLTVL.

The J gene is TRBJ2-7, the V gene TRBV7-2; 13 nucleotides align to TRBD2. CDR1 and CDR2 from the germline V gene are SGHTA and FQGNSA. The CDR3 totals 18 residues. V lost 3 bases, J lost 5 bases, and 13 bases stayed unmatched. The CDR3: CASSFPTWTSGRKNEQYF. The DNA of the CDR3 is TGTGCCAGCAGCTTTCCGACTTGGACTAGCGGGAGAAAAAACGAGCAGTACTTC.

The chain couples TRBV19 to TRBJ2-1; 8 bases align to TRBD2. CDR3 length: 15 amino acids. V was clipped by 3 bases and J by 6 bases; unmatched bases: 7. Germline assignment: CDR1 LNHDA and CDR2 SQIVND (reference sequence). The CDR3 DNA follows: TGTGCCAGTAGTATTTCCGGGAGGGCTTCCAATGAGCAGTTCTTC. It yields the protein CASSISGRASNEQFF.

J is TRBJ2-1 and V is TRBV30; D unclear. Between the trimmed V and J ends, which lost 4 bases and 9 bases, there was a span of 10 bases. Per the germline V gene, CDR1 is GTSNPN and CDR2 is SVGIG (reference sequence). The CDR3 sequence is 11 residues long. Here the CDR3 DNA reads TGTGCCTGGATTAGACGCCCTGAGCAGTTCTTC. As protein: CAWIRRPEQFF.

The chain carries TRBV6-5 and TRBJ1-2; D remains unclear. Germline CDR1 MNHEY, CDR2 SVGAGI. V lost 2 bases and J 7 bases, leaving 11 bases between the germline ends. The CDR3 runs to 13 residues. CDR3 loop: CASSYEPLRGYTF. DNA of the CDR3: TGTGCCAGCAGTTACGAACCTTTACGTGGCTACACCTTC.

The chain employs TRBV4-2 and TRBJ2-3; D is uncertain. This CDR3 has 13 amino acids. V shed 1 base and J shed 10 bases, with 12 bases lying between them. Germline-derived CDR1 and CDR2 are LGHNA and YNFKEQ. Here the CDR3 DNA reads TGTGCCAGCAGCCAAGGCTCCAACGGAGCGCAGTATTTT. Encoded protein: CASSQGSNGAQYF.

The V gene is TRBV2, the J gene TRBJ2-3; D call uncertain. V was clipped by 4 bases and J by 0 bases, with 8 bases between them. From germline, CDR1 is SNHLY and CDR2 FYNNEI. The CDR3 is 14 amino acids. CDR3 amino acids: CASSAGVSTDTQYF. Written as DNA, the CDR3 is TGTGCCAGCAGTGCTGGGGTTAGCACAGATACGCAGTATTTT.

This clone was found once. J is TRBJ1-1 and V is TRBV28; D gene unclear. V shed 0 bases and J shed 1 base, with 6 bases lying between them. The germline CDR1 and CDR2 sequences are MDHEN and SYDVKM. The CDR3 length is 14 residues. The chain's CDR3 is CASSLWLQNTEAFF. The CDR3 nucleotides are TGTGCCAGCAGTTTATGGTTACAGAACACTGAAGCTTTCTTT.

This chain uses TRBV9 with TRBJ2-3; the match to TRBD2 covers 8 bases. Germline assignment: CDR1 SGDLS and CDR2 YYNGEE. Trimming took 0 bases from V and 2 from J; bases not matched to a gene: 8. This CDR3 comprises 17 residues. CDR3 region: CASSVARGGGNTDTQYF. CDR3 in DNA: TGTGCCAGCAGCGTAGCTCGTGGCGGGGGGAACACAGATACGCAGTATTTT.

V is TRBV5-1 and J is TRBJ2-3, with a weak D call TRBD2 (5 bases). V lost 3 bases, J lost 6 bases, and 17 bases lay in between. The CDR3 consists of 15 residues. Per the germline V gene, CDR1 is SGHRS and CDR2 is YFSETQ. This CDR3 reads CASSSLESGMDTQYF. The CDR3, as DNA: TGCGCCAGCAGCTCCCTAGAGAGCGGTATGGATACGCAGTATTTT.

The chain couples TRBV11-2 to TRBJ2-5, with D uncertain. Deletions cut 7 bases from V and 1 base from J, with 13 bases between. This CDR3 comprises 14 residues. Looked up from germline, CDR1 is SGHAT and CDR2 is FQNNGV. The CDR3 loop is CASNKDGSQETQYF. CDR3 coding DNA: TGTGCCAGCAATAAAGACGGCTCCCAAGAGACCCAGTACTTC.

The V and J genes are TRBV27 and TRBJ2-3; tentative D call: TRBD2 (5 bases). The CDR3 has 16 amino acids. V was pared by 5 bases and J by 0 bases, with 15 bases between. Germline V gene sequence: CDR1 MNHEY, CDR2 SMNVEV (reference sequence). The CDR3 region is CASSLRLTTSTDTQYF. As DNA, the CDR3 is TGTGCCAGCAGTCTCCGACTAACAACTAGCACAGATACGCAGTATTTT.

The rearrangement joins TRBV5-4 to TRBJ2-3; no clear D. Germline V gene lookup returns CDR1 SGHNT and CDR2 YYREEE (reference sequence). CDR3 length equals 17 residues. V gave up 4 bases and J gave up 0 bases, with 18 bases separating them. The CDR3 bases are TGTGCCAGCAGCCCCATCGGAACAGACTTTAGCACAGATACGCAGTATTTT. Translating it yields CASSPIGTDFSTDTQYF.

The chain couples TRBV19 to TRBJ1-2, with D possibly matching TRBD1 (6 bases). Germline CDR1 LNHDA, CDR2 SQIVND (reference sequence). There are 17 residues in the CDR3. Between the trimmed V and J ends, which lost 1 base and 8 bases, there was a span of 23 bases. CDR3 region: CASSIGGSLPPTGGYTF. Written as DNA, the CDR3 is TGTGCCAGTAGTATAGGGGGGTCACTCCCCCCGACAGGCGGCTACACCTTC. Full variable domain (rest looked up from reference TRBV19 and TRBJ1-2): DGGITQSPKYLFRKEGQNVTLSCEQNLNHDAMYWYRQDPGQGLRLIYYSQIVNDFQKGDIAEGYSVSREKKESFPLTVTSAQKNPTAFYLCASSIGGSLPPTGGYTFGSGTRLTVV.